The clone carrying this TCR beta chain has a count of ten or more. Uncontrolled infections, other autoimmune diseases, pregnancy or lactation led to exclusion of patients. The authors took PBMCs from roughly 9.7 ml fresh peripheral blood. Amplification yielded TCR beta CDR3 regions, with RNA transcripts as the source. First-round RT-PCR of the TCR CDR3 relied on the HTBI primer set. TCRdb fed the multiplex PCR reads into MiXCR, producing one record per CDR3 protein. Of about 690,000 distinct CDR3 sequences listed, around 15% are singletons. The CDR3 contains 15 residues. Germline CDR1 reads KGHSH; CDR2 reads LQKENI. The V end lost 5 bases, the J end lost 1 base, and 14 bases lay between the germline ends. These data originate in a study of T cells in Graves' hyperthyroidism and ophthalmopathy.

This TCR came from a man aged 50-60 years with Graves' hyperthyroidism. Material: blood. This chain links TRBV18 with TRBJ1-1; possibly TRBD1 for D (5 bases). CDR3 in amino acids: CASSSNDRRNTEAFF. The CDR3 nucleotides read TGTGCCAGCTCATCAAACGACAGACGGAACACTGAAGCTTTCTTT.